This entry describes one TCR beta chain. The study ran its PCR with 60 Vbeta and 13 Jbeta primers. Generated by immunoSEQ multiplex PCR, the TCRdb table keeps only in-frame clones and is missing some. The sample lists 200,000 to 250,000 clones, about 85% seen once, with over 1% in the top ten. Losses at the gene ends were 2 bases for V and 0 bases for J; bases not matched to a gene: 8. The CDR3 has 17 amino acids. CDR1 and CDR2 from the germline V gene are SEHNR and FQNEAQ (reference sequence). The data were taken from a study of cytomegalovirus exposure and HLA in healthy donors. In the study overall: As an earlier analysis found, 150 million to 200 million T cells yielded about 120 million unique TCR beta sequences.

This TCR was sampled from a human donor in good health. The sample was PBMCs. The chain couples TRBV7-9 to TRBJ1-1; 8 positions match TRBD1. CDR3 sequence reads: CASSLRQGSGMNTEAFF. CDR3 bases: TGTGCCAGCAGCTTACGACAGGGGTCTGGAATGAACACTGAAGCTTTCTTT.